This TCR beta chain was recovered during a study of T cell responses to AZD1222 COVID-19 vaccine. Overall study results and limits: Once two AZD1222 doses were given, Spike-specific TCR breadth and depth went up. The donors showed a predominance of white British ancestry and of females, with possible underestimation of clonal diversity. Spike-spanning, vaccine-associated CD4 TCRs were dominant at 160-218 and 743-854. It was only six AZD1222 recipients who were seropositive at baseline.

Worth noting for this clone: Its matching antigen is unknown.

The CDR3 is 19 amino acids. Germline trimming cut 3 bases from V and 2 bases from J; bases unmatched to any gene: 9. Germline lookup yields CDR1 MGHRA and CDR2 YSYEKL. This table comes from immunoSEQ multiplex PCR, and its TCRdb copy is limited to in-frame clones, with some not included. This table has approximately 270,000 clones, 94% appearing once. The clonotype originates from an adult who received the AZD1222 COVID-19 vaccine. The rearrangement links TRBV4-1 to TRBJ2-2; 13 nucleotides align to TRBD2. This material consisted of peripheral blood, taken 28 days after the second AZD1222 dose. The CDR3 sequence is CASSQGRSGLAGNTGELFF. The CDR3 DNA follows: TGCGCCAGCAGCCAGGGGAGGTCGGGACTAGCGGGAAACACCGGGGAGCTGTTTTTT.